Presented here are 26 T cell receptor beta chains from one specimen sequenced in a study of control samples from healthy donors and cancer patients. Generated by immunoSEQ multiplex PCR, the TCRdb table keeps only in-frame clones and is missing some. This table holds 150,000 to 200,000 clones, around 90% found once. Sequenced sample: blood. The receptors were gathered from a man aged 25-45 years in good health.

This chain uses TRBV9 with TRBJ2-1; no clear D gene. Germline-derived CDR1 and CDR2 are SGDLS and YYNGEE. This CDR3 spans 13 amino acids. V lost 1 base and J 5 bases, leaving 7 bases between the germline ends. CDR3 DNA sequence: TGTGCCAGCAGCGTAAGCCGAAACAATGAGCAGTTCTTC. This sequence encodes CASSVSRNNEQFF.

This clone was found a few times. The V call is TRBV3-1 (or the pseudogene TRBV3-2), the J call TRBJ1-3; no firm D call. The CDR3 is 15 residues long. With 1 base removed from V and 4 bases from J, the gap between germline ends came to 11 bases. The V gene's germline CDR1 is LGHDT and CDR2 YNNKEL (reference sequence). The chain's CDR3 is CASSQGSLGGNTIYF. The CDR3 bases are TGTGCCAGCAGCCAAGGGAGTTTGGGGGGAAACACCATATATTTT.

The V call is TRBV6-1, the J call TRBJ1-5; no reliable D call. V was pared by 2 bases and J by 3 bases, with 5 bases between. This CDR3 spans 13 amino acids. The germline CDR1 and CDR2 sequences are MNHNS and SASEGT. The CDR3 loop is CASSETFNQPQHF. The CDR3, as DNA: TGTGCCAGCAGTGAAACCTTCAATCAGCCCCAGCATTTT.

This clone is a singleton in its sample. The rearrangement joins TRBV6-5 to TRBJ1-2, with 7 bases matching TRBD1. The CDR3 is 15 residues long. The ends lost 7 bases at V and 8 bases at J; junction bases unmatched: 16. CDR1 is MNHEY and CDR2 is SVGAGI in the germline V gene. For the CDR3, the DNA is TGTGCCAGCAATCACGGGATCGACAGGGACGAAGGCTACACCTTC. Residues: CASNHGIDRDEGYTF.

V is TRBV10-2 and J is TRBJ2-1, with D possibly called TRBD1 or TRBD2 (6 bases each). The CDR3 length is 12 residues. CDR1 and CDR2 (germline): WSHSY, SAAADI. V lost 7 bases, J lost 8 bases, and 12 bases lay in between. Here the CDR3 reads CASKTRGDEQFF. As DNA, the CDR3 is TGCGCCAGCAAAACGAGGGGGGATGAGCAGTTCTTC.

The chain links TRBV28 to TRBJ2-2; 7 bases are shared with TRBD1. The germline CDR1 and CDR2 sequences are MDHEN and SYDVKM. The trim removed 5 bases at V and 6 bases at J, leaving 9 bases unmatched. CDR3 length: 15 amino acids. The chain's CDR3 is CASSVGGATAGELFF. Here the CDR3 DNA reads TGTGCCAGCAGTGTAGGGGGCGCGACCGCCGGGGAGCTGTTTTTT.

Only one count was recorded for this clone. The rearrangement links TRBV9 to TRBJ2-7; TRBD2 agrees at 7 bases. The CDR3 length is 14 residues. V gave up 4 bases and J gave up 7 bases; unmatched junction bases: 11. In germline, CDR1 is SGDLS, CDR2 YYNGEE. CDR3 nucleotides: TGTGCCAGCAGCTGGACTCCCAGGGAGGGTGAGCAGTACTTC. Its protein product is CASSWTPREGEQYF.

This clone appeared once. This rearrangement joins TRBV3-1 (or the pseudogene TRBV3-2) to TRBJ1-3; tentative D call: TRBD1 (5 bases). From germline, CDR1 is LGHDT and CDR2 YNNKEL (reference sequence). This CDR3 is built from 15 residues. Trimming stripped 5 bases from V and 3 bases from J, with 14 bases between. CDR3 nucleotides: TGTGCCAGCAGCGGGGGTGGGACGCTTGGAAACACCATATATTTT. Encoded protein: CASSGGGTLGNTIYF.

CDR3 region: CATWGQGENQPQHF. For the CDR3, the DNA is TGTGCCACATGGGGACAGGGGGAAAATCAGCCCCAGCATTTT. V gene TRBV10-3 combines with J gene TRBJ1-5; 11 bases map to TRBD1. After removal of 10 bases from V and 4 bases from J, the junction contained 6 bases not matched to a gene. CDR1 is ENHRY and CDR2 is SYGVKD in the germline V gene. CDR3 size: 14 residues.

CDR3 region: CATSRDRYGPYGYTF. The CDR3, as DNA: TGTGCCACCAGCAGAGATAGGTACGGACCCTATGGCTACACCTTC. V gene TRBV15 combines with J gene TRBJ1-2; D is unclear. Germline CDR1 and CDR2: LNHNV and YYDKDF (reference sequence). This CDR3 contains 15 residues. Deletions cut 0 bases from V and 4 bases from J, with 12 bases between.

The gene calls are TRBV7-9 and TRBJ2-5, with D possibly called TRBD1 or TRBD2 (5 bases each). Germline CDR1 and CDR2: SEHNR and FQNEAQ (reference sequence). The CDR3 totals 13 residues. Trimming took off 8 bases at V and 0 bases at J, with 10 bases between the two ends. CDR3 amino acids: CASEGPNQETQYF. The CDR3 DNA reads TGTGCCAGCGAGGGACCTAACCAAGAGACCCAGTACTTC.

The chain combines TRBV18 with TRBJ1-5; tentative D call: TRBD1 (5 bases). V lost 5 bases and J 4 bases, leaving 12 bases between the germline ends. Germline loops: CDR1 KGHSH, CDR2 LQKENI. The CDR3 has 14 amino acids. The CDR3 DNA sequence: TGTGCCAGCTCATGGGGGGGAAAGAATCAGCCCCAGCATTTT. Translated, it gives CASSWGGKNQPQHF.

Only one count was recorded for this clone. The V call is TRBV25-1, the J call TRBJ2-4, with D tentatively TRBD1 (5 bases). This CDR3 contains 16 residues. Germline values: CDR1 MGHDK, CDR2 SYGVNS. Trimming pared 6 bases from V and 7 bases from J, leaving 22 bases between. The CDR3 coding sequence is TGTGCCAGCAGCCCTCCAAGTCTTGGGGCATGGAACATTCAGTACTTC. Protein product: CASSPPSLGAWNIQYF.

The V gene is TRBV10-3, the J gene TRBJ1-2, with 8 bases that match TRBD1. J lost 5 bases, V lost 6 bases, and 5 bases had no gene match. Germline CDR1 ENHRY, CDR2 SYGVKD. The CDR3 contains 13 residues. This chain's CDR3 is CAISDRDRYGYTF. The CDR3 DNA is TGTGCCATCAGCGACCGGGACAGGTATGGCTACACCTTC.

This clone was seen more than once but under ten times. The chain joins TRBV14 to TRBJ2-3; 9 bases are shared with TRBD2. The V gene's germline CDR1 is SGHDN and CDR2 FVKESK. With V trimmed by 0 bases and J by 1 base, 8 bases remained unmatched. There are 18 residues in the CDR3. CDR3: CASSQESSGGPGTDTQYF. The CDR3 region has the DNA TGTGCCAGCAGCCAAGAATCCAGCGGGGGGCCCGGCACAGATACGCAGTATTTT.

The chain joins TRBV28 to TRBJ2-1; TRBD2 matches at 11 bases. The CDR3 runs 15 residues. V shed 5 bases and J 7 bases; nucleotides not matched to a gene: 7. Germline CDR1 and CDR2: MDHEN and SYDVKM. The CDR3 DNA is TGTGCCAGCAGTGTCCTAGCGGGGGGCTTTAATGAGCAGTTCTTC. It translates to CASSVLAGGFNEQFF.

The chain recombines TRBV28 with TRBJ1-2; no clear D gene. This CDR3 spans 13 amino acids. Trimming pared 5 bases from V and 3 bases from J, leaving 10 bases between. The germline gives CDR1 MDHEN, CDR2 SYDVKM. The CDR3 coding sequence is TGTGCCAGCAGTCCGGGGTACTACTATGGCTACACCTTC. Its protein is CASSPGYYYGYTF.

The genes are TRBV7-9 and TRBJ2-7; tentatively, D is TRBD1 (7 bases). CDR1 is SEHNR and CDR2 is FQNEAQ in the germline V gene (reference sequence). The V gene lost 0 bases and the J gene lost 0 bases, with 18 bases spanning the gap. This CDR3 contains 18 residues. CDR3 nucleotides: TGTGCCAGCAGCTTAGCAGGTCAGGGGGGCCCCAGCTCCTACGAGCAGTACTTC. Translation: CASSLAGQGGPSSYEQYF.

CDR3 coding DNA: TGTGCCAGCCCCGGGGGGGATGAAGCTTTCTTT. Translation gives CASPGGDEAFF. The rearrangement links TRBV6-4 to TRBJ1-1; tentative D call: TRBD1 (5 bases). Trimming removed 8 bases at V and 7 bases at J, with 11 bases between. Looked up from germline, CDR1 is MRHNA and CDR2 is SNTAGT. The CDR3 loop spans 11 amino acids.

In nucleotides, the CDR3 is TGTGCCATCAGCCGGGGCTATGGCTACACCTTC. Its translation: CAISRGYGYTF. This chain links TRBV10-3 with TRBJ1-2; D remains ambiguous. V lost 6 bases to trimming and J lost 4 bases, with 6 bases between them. The CDR3 has 11 amino acids. The V gene's germline CDR1 is ENHRY and CDR2 SYGVKD.

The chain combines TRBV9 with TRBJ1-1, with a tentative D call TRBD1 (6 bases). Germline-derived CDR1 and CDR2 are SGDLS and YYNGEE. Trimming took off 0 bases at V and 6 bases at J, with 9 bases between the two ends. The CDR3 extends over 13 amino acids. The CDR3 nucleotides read TGTGCCAGCAGCGTAGCTGAGGGGGCTGAAGCTTTCTTT. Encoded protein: CASSVAEGAEAFF. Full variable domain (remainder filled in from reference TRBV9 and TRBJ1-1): DSGVTQTPKHLITATGQRVTLRCSPRSGDLSVYWYQQSLDQGLQFLIQYYNGEERAKGNILERFSAQQFPDLHSELNLSSLELGDSALYFCASSVAEGAEAFFGQGTRLTVV.

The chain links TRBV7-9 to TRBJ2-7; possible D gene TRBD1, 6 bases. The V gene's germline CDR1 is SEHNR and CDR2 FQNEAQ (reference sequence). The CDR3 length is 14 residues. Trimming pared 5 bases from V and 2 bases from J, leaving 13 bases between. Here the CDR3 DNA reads TGTGCCAGCAGCCCCTGGACAGTTACCTACGAGCAGTACTTC. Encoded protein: CASSPWTVTYEQYF.

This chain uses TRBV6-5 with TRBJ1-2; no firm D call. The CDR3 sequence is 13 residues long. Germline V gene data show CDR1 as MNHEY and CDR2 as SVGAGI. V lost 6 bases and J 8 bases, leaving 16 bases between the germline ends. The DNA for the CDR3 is TGTGCCAGCAGCGTGACCCTTACGTCCGGCTACACCTTC. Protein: CASSVTLTSGYTF.

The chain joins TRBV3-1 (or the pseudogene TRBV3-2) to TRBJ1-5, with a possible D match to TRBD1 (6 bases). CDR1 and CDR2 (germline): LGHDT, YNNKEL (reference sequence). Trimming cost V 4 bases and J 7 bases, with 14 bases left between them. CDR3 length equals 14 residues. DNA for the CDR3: TGTGCCAGCAGCCGGCAGGGGAAGGAGCAGCCCCAGCATTTT. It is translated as CASSRQGKEQPQHF.

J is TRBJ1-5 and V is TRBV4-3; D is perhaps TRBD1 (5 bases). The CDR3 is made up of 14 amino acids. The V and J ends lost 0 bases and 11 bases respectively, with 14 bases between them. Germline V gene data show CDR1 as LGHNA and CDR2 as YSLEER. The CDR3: CASSQEWGGTAQHF. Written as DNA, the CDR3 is TGCGCCAGCAGCCAAGAATGGGGGGGGACGGCCCAGCATTTT.

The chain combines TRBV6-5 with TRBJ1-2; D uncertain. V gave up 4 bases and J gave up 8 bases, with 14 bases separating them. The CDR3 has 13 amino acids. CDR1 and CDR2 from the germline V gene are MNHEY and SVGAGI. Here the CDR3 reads CASSLGGAGGYTF. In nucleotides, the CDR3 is TGTGCCAGCAGTTTGGGAGGCGCGGGGGGCTACACCTTC.